This T cell receptor beta chain was sequenced for a study of technical replicates of blood from a handful of donors. Clones were sequenced by immunoSEQ multiplex PCR, and TCRdb holds only the in-frame ones, with some missing. The sample comprises 65,000 to 90,000 clones, 93% of which are singletons, and 0.2% to 0.25% rests with the top ten. The CDR3 totals 15 residues. Trimming shortened V by 3 bases and J by 0 bases, and 9 bases separated the two germline ends. Germline CDR1 and CDR2: SGHDT and YYEEEE. This receptor was obtained from a human donor in good health. Input material: T cells isolated from PBMCs. V gene TRBV5-6 combines with J gene TRBJ1-4; tentatively, D is TRBD1 (5 bases). CDR3 amino acids: CASSSPGATNEKLFF. DNA of the CDR3: TGTGCCAGCAGCTCCCCGGGGGCAACTAATGAAAAACTGTTTTTT.